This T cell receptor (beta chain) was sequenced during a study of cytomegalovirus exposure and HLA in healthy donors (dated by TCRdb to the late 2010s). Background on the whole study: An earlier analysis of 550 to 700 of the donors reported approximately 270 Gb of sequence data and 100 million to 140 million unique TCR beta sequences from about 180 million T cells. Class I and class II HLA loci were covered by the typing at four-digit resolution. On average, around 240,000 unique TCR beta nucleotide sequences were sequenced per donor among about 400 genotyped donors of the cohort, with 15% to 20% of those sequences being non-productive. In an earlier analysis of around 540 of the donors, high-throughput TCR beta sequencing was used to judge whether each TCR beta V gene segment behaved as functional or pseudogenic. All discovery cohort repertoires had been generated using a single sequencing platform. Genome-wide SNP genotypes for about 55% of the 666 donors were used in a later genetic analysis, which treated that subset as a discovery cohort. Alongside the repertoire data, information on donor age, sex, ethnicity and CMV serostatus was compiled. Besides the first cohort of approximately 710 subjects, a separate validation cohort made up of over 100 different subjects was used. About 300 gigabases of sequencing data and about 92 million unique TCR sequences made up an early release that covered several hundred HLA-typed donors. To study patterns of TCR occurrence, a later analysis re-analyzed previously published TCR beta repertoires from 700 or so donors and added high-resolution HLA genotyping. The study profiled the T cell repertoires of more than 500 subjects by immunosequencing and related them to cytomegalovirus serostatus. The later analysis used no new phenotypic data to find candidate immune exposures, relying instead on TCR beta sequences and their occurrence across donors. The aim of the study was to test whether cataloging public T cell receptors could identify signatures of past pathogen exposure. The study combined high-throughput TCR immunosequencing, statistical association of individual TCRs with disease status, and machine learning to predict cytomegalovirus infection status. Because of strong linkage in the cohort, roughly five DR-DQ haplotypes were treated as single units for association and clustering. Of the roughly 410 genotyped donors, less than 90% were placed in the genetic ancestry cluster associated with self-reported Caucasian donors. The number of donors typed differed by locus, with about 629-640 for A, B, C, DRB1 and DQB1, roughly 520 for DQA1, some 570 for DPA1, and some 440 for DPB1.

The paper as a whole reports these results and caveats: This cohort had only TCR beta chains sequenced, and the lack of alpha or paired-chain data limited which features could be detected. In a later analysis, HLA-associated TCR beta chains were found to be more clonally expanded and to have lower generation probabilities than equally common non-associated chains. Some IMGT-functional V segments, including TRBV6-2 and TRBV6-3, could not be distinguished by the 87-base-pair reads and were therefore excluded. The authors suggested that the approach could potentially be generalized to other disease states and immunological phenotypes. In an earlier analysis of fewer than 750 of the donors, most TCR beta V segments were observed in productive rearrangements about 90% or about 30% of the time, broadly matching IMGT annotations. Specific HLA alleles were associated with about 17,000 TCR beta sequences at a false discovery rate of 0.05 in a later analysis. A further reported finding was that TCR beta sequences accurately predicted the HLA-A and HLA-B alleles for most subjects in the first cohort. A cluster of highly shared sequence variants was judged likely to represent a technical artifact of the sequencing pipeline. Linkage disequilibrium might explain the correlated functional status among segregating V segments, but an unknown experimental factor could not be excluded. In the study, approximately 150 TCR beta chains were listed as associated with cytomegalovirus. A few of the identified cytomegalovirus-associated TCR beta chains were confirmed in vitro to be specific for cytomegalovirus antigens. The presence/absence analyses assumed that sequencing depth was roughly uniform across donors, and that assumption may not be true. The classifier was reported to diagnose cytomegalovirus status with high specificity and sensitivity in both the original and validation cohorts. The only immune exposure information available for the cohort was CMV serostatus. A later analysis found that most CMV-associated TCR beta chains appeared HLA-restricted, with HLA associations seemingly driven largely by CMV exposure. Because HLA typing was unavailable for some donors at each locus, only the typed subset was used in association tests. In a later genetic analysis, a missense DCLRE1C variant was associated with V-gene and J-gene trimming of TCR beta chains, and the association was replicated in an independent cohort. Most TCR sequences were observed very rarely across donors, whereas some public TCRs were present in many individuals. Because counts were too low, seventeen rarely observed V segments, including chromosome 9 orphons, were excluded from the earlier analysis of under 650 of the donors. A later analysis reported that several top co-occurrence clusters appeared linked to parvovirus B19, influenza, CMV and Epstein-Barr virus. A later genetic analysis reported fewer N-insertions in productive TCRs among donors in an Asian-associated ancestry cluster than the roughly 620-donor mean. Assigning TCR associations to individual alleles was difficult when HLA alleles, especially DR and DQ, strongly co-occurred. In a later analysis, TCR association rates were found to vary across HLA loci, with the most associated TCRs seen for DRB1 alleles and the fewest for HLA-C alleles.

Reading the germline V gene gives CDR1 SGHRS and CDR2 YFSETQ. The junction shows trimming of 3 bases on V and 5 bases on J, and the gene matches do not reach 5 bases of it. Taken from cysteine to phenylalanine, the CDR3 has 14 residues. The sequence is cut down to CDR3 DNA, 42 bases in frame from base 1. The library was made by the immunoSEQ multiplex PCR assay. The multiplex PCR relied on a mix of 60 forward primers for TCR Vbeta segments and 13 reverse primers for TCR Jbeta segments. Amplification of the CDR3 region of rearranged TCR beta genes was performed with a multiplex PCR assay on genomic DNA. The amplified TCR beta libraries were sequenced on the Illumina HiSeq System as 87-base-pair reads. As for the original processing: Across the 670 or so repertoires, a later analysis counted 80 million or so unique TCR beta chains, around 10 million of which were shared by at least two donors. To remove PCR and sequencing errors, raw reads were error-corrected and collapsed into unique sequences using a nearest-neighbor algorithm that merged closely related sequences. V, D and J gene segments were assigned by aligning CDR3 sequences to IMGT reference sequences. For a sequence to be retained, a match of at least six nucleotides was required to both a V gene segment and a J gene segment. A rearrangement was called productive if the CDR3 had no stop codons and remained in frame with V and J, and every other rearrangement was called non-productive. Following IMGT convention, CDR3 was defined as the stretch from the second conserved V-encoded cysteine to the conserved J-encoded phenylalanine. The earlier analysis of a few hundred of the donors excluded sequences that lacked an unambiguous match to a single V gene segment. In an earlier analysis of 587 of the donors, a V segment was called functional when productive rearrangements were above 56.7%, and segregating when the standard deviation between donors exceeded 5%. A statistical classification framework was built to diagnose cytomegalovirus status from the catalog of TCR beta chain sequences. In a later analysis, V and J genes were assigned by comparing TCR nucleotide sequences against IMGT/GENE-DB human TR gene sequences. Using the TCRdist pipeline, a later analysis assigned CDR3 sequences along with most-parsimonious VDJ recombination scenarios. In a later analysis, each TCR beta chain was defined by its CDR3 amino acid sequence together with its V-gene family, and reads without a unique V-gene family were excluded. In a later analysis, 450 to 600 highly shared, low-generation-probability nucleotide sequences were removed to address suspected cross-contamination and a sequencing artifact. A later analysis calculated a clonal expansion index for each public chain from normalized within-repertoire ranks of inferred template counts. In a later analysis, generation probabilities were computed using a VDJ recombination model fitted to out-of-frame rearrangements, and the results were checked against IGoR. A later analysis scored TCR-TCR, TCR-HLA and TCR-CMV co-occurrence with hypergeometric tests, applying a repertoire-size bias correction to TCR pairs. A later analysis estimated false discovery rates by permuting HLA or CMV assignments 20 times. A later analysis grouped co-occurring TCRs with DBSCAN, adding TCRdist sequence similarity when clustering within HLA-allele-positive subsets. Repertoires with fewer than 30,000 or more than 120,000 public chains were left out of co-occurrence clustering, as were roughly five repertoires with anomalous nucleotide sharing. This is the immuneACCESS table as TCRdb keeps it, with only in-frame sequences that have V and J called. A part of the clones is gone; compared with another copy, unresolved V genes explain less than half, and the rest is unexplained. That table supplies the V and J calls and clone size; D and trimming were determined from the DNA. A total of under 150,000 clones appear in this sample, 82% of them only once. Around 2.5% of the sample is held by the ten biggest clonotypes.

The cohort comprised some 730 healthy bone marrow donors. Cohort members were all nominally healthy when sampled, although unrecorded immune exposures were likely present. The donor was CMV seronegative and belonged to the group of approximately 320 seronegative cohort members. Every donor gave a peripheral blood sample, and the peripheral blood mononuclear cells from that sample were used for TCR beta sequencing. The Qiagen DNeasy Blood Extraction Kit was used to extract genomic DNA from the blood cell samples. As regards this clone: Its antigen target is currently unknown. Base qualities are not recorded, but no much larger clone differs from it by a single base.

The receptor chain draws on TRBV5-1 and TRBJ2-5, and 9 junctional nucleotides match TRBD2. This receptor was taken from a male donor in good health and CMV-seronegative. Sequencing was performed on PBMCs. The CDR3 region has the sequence CASSSLAGSETQYF. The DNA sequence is TGCGCCAGCAGCTCCCTAGCGGGATCGGAGACCCAGTACTTC.